The 14 T cell receptor beta chains below were found in one sample sequenced in a study of cytomegalovirus exposure and HLA in healthy donors. It was with 60 Vbeta and 13 Jbeta primers that the PCR ran. This table comes from immunoSEQ multiplex PCR, and its TCRdb copy is limited to in-frame clones, with some not included. The table lists around 150,000 clones, about 74% of them singletons. Specimen: PBMCs. These receptors were taken from a man aged 35 to 55 in good health and CMV-seronegative.

This chain connects TRBV2 to TRBJ2-2, with D hard to call. V shed 6 bases and J shed 5 bases, with 4 bases lying between them. This CDR3 region has 11 residues. Germline CDR1 SNHLY, CDR2 FYNNEI. CDR3 in DNA: TGTGCCAGCAGGAGGACCGGGGAGCTGTTTTTT. It is translated as CASRRTGELFF.

J is TRBJ1-4 and V is TRBV29-1; D is perhaps TRBD1 (5 bases). Germline V gene sequence: CDR1 SQVTM, CDR2 ANQGSEA. The CDR3 extends over 15 amino acids. Trimming removed 6 bases from V and 3 bases from J, with 17 bases in between. The CDR3 nucleotides are TGCAGCGTGGGGGGACCCCGGGGGGCTAATGAAAAACTGTTTTTT. Translating it yields CSVGGPRGANEKLFF. The whole variable domain, filled in from reference TRBV29-1 and TRBJ1-4, reads SAVISQKPSRDICQRGTSLTIQCQVDSQVTMMFWYRQQPGQSLTLIATANQGSEATYESGFVIDKFPISRPNLTFSTLTVSNMSPEDSSIYLCSVGGPRGANEKLFFGSGTQLSVL.

The chain couples TRBV5-1 to TRBJ1-1, with 12 bases lining up with TRBD1. CDR1 is SGHRS, CDR2 YFSETQ, per germline. The ends lost 4 bases at V and 5 bases at J; junction bases unmatched: 9. The CDR3 consists of 16 residues. The DNA of the CDR3 is TGCGCCAGCAGCACGGGACAGGGGGCGGTTGGGACTGAAGCTTTCTTT. Translated: CASSTGQGAVGTEAFF.

This clone was seen only a few times. This chain connects TRBV30 to TRBJ1-6; no firm D call. The CDR3 length is 15 residues. Trimming shortened V by 3 bases and J by 10 bases, and 19 bases separated the two germline ends. Germline V gene sequence: CDR1 GTSNPN, CDR2 SVGIG (reference sequence). The CDR3 nucleotides are TGTGCCTGGAGGGCCATTGGACTCCGCTACTCACCCCTCCACTTT. This sequence encodes CAWRAIGLRYSPLHF. Variable domain in full (rest from reference TRBV30 and TRBJ1-6): SQTIHQWPATLVQPVGSPLSLECTVEGTSNPNLYWYRQAAGRGLQLLFYSVGIGQISSEVPQNLSASRPQDRQFILSSKKLLLSDSGFYLCAWRAIGLRYSPLHFGNGTRLTVT.

V gene TRBV11-2 combines with J gene TRBJ1-1; TRBD1 agrees at 7 bases. The J segment lost 4 bases and the V segment lost 5 bases, leaving 7 bases of the junction unmatched. This CDR3 region has 14 residues. Looked up from germline, CDR1 is SGHAT and CDR2 is FQNNGV. CDR3 amino acids: CASSPDRAATEAFF. As DNA, the CDR3 is TGTGCCAGCAGCCCCGACAGGGCCGCCACTGAAGCTTTCTTT.

The table lists this clone with a few counts. This chain connects TRBV6-1 to TRBJ2-1; the D gene is possibly TRBD1 (6 bases). Germline V gene sequence: CDR1 MNHNS, CDR2 SASEGT. CDR3 size: 13 residues. Trimming cost V 7 bases and J 4 bases, with 11 bases left between them. In DNA, the CDR3 is TGTGCCAGCACTCGGACAGAGTACAATGAGCAGTTCTTC. Its translation: CASTRTEYNEQFF.

The rearrangement links TRBV5-1 to TRBJ2-1, with a weak D call TRBD1 (5 bases). Looked up from germline, CDR1 is SGHRS and CDR2 is YFSETQ. V was cut by 7 bases and J by 0 bases, with 14 bases left in between. The CDR3 extends over 15 amino acids. The CDR3 DNA reads TGCGCCAGCGGGCAAGGAGACAGCTCCTACAATGAGCAGTTCTTC. Its protein product is CASGQGDSSYNEQFF. Based on the CDR3 plus reference TRBV5-1 and TRBJ2-1, the full variable domain is KAGVTQTPRYLIKTRGQQVTLSCSPISGHRSVSWYQQTPGQGLQFLFEYFSETQRNKGNFPGRFSGRQFSNSRSEMNVSTLELGDSALYLCASGQGDSSYNEQFFGPGTRLTVL.

This clone appeared a few times. The chain is built from TRBV2 and TRBJ2-7; possibly TRBD2 for D (5 bases). The CDR3 has 13 residues. The germline V gene encodes CDR1 SNHLY and CDR2 FYNNEI. V was clipped by 3 bases and J by 2 bases, with 8 bases between them. In nucleotides, the CDR3 is TGTGCCAGCAGTGATAGCGAAACCTACGAGCAGTACTTC. Its translation is CASSDSETYEQYF.

The genes are TRBV13 and TRBJ1-3; 9 bases are shared with TRBD1. Germline lookup yields CDR1 PRHDT and CDR2 FYEKMQ (reference sequence). The CDR3 is made up of 15 amino acids. V trimming: 5 bases; J trimming: 4 bases; junction bases outside the gene matches: 6. CDR3 DNA: TGTGCCAGCAGCCTCGGACAGGGGAGGGGAAACACCATATATTTT. It translates to CASSLGQGRGNTIYF.

This clone was seen a few times. The rearrangement links TRBV29-1 to TRBJ1-1; tentative D call: TRBD1 (5 bases). Trimming removed 4 bases from V and 1 base from J, with 10 bases in between. The CDR3 is 13 residues long. The germline gives CDR1 SQVTM, CDR2 ANQGSEA. CDR3 region: CSVVDQGNTEAFF. For the CDR3, the DNA is TGCAGCGTTGTGGATCAGGGGAACACTGAAGCTTTCTTT.

This chain connects TRBV6-5 to TRBJ1-3; TRBD1 might be the D (6 bases). CDR1 and CDR2 from the germline V gene are MNHEY and SVGAGI. This CDR3 is 15 amino acids long. V was clipped by 4 bases and J by 4 bases, with 14 bases between them. The CDR3 sequence is CASSFNREGGNTIYF. The CDR3 nucleotides read TGTGCCAGCAGTTTTAACAGGGAAGGAGGAAACACCATATATTTT.

The chain combines TRBV21-1 with TRBJ2-7; TRBD2, the table's D call, lacks a check against the DNA. TRBV21-1 is noted as a pseudogene. The CDR3 is 18 amino acids. The CDR3 bases are TGTGCCAGCAGCAAAAGCCAGACCATAGCGGGAGGTTCCTACGAGCAGTACTTC. Its protein is CASSKSQTIAGGSYEQYF.

The gene calls are TRBV27 and TRBJ2-5, with D possibly being TRBD2 (6 bases). V was pared by 6 bases and J by 5 bases, with 22 bases between. Germline-derived CDR1 and CDR2 are MNHEY and SMNVEV (reference sequence). This CDR3 contains 16 residues. The CDR3 is CASRAMVFRGRETQYF. CDR3 in DNA: TGTGCCAGCAGGGCCATGGTATTTCGAGGGAGGGAGACCCAGTACTTC.

V and J are TRBV27 and TRBJ1-2, with TRBD1 matching over 8 bases. With V trimmed by 0 bases and J by 4 bases, 1 base remained unmatched. CDR1 and CDR2 from the germline V gene are MNHEY and SMNVEV (reference sequence). CDR3 size: 14 residues. The CDR3, as DNA: TGTGCCAGCAGTTTATCCGGACAGGGCTATGGCTACACCTTC. As protein: CASSLSGQGYGYTF.